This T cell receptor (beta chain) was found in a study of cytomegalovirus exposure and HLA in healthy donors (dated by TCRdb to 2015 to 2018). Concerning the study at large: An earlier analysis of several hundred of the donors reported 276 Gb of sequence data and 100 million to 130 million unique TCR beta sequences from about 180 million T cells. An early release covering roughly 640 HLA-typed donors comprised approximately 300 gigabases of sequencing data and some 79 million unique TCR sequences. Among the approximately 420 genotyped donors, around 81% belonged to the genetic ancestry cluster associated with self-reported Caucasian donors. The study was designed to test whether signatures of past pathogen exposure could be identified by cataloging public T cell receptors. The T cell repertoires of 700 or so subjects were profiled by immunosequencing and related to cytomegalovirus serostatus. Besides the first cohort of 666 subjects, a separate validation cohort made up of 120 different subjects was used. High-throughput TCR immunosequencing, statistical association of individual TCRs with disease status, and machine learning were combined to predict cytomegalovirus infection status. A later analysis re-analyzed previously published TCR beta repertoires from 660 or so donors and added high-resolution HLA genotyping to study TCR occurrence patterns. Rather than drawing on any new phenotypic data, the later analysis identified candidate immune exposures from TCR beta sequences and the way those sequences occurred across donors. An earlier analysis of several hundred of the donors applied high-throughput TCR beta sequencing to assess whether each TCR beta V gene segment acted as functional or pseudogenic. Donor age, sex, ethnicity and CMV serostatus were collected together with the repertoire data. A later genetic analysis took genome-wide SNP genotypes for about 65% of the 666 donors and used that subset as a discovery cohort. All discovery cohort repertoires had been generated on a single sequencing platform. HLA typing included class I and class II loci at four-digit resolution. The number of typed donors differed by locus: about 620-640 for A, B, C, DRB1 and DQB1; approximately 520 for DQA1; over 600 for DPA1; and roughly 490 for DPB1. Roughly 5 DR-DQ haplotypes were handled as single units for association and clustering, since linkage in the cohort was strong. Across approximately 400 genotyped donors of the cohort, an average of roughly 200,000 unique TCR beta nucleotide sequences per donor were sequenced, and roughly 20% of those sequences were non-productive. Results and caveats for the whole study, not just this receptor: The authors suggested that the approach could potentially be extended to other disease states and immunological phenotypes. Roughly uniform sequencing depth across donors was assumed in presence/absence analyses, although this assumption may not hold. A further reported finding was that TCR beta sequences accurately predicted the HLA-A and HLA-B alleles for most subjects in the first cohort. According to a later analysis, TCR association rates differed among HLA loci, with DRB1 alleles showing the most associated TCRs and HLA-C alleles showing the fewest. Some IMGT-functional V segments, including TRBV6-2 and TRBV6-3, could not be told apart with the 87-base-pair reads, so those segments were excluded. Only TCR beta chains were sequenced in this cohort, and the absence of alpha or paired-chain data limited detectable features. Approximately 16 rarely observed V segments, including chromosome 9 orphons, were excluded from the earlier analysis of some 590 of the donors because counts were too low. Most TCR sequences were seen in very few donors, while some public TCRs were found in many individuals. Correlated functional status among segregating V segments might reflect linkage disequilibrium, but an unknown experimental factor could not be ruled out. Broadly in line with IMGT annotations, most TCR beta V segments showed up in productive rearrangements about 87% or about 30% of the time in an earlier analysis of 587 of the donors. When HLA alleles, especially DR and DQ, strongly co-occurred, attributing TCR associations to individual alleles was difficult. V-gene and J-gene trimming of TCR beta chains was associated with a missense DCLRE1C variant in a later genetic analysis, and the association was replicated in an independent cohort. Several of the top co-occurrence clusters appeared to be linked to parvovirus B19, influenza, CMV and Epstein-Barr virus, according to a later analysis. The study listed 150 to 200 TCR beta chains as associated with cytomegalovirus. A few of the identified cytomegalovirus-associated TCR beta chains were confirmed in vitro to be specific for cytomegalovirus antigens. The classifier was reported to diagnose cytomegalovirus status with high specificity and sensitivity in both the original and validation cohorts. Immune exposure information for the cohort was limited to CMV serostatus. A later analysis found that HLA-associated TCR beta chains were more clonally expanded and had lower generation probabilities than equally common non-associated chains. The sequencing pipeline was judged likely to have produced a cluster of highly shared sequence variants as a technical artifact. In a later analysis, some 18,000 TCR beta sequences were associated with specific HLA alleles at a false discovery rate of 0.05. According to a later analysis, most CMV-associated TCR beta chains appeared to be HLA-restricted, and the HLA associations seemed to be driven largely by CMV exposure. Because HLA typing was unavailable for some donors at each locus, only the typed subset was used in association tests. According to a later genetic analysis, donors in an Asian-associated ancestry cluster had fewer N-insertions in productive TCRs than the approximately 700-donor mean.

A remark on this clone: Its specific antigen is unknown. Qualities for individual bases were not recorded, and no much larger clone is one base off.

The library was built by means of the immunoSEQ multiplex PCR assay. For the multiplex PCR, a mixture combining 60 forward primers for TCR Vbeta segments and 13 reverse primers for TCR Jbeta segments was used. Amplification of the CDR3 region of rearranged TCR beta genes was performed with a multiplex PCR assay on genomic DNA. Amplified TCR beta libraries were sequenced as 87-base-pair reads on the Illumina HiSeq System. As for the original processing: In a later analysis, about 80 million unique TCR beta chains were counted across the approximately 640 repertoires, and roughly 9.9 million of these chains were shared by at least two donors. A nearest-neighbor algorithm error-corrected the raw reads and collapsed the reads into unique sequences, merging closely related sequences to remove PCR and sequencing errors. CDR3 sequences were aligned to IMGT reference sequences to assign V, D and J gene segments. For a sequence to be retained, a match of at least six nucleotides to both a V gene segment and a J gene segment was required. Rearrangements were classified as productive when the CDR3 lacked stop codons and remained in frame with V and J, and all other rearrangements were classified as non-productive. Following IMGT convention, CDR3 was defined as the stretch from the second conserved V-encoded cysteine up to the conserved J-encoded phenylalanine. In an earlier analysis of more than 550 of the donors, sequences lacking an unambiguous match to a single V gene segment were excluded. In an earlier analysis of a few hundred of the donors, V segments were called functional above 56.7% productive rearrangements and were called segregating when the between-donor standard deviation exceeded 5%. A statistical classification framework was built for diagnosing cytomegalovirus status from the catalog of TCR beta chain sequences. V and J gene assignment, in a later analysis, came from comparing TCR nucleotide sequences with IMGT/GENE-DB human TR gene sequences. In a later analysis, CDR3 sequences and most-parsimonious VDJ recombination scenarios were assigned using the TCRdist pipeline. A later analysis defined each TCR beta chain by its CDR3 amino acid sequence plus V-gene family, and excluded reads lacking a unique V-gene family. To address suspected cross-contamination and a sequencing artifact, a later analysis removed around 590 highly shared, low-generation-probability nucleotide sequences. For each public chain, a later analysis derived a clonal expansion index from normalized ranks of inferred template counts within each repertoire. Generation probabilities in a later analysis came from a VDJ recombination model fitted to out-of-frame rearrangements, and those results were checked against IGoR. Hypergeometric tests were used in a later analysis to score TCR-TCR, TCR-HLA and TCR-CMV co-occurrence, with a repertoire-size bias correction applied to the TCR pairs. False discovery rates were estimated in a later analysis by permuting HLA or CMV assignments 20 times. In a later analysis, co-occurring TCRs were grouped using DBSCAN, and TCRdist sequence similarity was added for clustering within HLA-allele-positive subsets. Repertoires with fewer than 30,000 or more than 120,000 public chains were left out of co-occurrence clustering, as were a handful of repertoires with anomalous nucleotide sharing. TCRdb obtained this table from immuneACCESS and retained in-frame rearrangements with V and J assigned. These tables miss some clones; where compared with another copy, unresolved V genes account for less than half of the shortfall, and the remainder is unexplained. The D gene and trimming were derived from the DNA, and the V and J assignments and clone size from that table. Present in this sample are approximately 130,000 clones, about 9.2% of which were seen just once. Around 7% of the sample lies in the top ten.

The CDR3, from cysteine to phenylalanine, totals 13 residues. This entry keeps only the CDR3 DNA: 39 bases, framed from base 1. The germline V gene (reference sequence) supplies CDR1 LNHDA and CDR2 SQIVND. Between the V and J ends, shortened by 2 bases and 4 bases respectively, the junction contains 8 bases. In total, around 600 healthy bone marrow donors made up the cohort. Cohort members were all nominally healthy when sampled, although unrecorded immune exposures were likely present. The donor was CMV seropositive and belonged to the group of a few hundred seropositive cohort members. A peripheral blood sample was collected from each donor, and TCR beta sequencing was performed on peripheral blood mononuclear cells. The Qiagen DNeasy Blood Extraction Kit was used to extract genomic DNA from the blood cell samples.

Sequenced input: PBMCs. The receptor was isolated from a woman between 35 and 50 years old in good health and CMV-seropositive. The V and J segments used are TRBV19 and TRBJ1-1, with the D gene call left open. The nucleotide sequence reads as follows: TGTGCCAGTAGTATAAGTGTCGGCACTGAAGCTTTCTTT. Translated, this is CASSISVGTEAFF.